A single sample gave rise to the 2 T cell receptor beta chains below, sequenced in a study of blood T cell repertoires in COVID-19 (dated by TCRdb to 2018 to 2020). Libraries came from the immunoSEQ multiplex PCR assay. What TCRdb holds here is the immuneACCESS table cut down to in-frame rearrangements. Part of the clones is not present; checked against another copy, under half of the missing clones reflect an unresolved V gene, and the others are unexplained. Counted in this sample were around 100,000 clones; more than 80% of them appeared once. The leading ten clones occupy around 8.5% of the sample. The sample consisted of peripheral blood. The receptors here all came from a woman between 35 and 50 years old with acute or convalescent COVID-19.

The chain joins TRBV19 to TRBJ1-2, with TRBD1 identical over 8 bases. V was clipped by 5 bases and J by 8 bases; unmatched bases: 13. Germline V gene lookup returns CDR1 LNHDA and CDR2 SQIVND (reference sequence). There are 15 residues in the CDR3. The CDR3 loop reads CASSVGQARLKGYTF. As DNA, the CDR3 is TGTGCCAGTAGTGTGGGACAGGCTAGATTGAAGGGCTACACCTTC. Variable domain in full (rest from reference TRBV19 and TRBJ1-2): DGGITQSPKYLFRKEGQNVTLSCEQNLNHDAMYWYRQDPGQGLRLIYYSQIVNDFQKGDIAEGYSVSREKKESFPLTVTSAQKNPTAFYLCASSVGQARLKGYTFGSGTRLTVV.

This rearrangement joins TRBV2 to TRBJ2-7; possibly TRBD2 for D (7 bases). CDR3 size: 13 residues. CDR1 SNHLY and CDR2 FYNNEI come from the germline V gene. Deletions cut 5 bases from V and 5 bases from J, with 13 bases between. CDR3 sequence (DNA): TGTGCCAGCAGTCGTCGGGGGGCAAACGAGCAGTACTTC. Translated, it gives CASSRRGANEQYF.